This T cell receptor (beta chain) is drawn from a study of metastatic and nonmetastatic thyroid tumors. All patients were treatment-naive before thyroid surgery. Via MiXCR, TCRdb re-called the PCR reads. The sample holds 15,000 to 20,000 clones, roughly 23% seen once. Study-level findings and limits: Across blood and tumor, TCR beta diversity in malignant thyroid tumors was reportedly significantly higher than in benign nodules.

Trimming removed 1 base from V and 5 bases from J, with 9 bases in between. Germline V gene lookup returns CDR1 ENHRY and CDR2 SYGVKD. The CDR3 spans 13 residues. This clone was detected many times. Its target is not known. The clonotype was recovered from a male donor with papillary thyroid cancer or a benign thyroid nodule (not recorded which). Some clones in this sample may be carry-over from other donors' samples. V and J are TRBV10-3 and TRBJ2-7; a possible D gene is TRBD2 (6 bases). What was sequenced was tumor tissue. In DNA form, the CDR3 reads TGTGCCATCAGTGAGTTAGGAGGGGACGAGCAGTACTTC. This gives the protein CAISELGGDEQYF.